This TCR beta chain stems from a study of CD8 T cells in ankylosing spondylitis. There are 14 residues in the CDR3. The germline CDR1 and CDR2 sequences are SGHRS and YFSETQ. The ends were cut back, 0 bases at V and 3 bases at J, with 10 bases in the middle. This clonotype was observed at least ten times. TCRdb recomputed calls from the 5' RACE reads with MiXCR, one row per CDR3 protein. The sample lists approximately 140,000 distinct CDR3 sequences, around 9.7% seen once, with more than 3% in the top ten. The receptor comes from a male donor with ankylosing spondylitis or in good health (not recorded which). The J gene is TRBJ2-7, the V gene TRBV5-1, with D unresolved. Sequencing was performed on blood, either unsorted or a sorted T cell fraction (not recorded which). This chain's CDR3 is CASSLESVSYEQYF. The CDR3 DNA is TGCGCCAGCAGCTTGGAGTCAGTAAGCTACGAGCAGTACTTC.